A single T cell receptor (beta chain) is shown here with its context. This record comes from a study of identical twins. TCRdb re-called the 5' RACE reads with MiXCR, one entry per CDR3 protein. Among fewer than 550,000 distinct CDR3 sequences, nearly 15% were seen once, and the ten largest hold more than 0.4%. The data also belong to a second study, concerning yellow fever vaccine responses in identical twins.

The receptor's source is a woman aged 18-29 years in good health. The specimen sequenced was CD4+ T cells sorted from blood.

The CDR3 loop reads CASSLVPASTDTQYF. CDR3 coding DNA: TGTGCCAGCAGCTTGGTTCCAGCTAGCACAGATACGCAGTATTTT. The rearrangement joins TRBV5-4 to TRBJ2-3; the D is unclear. The V gene lost 0 bases and the J gene lost 0 bases, with 8 bases spanning the gap. CDR3 size: 15 residues. Germline CDR1 SGHNT, CDR2 YYREEE (reference sequence).